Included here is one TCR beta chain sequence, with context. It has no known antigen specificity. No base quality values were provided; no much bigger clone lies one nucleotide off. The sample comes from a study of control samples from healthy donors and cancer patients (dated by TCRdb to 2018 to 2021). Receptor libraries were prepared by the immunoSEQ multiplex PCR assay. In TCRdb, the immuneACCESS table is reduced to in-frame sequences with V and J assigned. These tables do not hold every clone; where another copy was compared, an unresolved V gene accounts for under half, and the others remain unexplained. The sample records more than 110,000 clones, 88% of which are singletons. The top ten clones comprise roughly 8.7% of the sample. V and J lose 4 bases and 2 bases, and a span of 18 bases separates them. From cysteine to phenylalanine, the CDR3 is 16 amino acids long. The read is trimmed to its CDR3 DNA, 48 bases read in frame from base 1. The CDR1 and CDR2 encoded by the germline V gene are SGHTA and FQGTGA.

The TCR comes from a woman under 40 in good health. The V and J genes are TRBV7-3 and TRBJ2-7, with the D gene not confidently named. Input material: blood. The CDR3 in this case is CASSSQGNVLTYEQYF. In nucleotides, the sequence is TGTGCCAGCAGCTCCCAAGGAAACGTACTGACCTACGAGCAGTACTTC.